This T cell receptor (beta chain) was sequenced in a study of blood T cell repertoires in COVID-19. In the study overall: COVID-19 samples collected from the United States, Italy and Spain covered acute and convalescent phases. T cells, B-cell-depleted T cells, or PBMCs provided the cDNA or gDNA that served as material.

In terms of age and location, participants ranged from about 18 to 95 years and lived in under 30 US areas. Here immunoSEQ multiplex PCR was the method, and the copy in TCRdb shows in-frame clones only, minus some. The sample holds around 180,000 clones, around 76% seen once. Sequenced: PBMCs or T cells enriched from blood (not recorded which). This TCR was recovered from a woman between 50 and 59 years old with acute COVID-19.

CDR3 amino acids: CASSLGSSGGPETQYF. The CDR3, as DNA: TGTGCCAGCAGCTTGGGGAGCAGCGGGGGCCCAGAGACCCAGTACTTC. The chain has TRBV5-4 and TRBJ2-5, with 8 bases that match TRBD2. The CDR3 runs to 16 residues. The trim removed 0 bases at V and 4 bases at J, leaving 8 bases unmatched. Germline V gene lookup returns CDR1 SGHNT and CDR2 YYREEE (reference sequence).